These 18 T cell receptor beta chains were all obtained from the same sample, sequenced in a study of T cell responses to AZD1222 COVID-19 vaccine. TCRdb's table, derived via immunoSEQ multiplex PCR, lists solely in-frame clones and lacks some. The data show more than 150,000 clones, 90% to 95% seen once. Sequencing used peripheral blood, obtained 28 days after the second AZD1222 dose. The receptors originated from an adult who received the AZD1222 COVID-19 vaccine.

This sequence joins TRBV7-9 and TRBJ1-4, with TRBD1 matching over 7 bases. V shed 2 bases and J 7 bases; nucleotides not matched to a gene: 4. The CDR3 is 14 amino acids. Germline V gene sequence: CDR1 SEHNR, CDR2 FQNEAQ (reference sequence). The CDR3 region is CASSLYRGGEKLFF. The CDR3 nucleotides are TGTGCCAGCAGCTTATACAGGGGCGGTGAAAAACTGTTTTTT.

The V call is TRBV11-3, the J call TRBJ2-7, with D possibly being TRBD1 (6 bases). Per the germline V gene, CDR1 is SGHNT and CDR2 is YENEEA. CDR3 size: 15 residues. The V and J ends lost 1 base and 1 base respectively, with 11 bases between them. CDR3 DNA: TGTGCCAGCAGCTTAGTTCCGGACAGATCCTACGAGCAGTACTTC. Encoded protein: CASSLVPDRSYEQYF.

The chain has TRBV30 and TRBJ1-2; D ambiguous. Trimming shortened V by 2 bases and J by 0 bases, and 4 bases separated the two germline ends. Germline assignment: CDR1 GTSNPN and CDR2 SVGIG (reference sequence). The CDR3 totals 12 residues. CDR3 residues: CAWSRANYGYTF. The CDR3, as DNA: TGTGCCTGGAGTAGGGCTAACTATGGCTACACCTTC.

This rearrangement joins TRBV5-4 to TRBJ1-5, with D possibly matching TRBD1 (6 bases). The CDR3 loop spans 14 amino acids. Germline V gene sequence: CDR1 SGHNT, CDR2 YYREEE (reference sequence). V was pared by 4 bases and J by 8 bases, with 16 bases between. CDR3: CASSGPRGEKPQHF. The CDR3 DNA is TGTGCCAGCAGCGGACCCAGGGGCGAAAAGCCCCAGCATTTT.

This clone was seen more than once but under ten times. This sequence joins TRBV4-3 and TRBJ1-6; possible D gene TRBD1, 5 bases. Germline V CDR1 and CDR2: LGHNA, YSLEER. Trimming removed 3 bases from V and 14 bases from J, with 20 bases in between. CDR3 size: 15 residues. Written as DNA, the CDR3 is TGCGCCAGCAGCCATGTCGGGACGGACGTTCGATCCCTCCACTTT. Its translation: CASSHVGTDVRSLHF.

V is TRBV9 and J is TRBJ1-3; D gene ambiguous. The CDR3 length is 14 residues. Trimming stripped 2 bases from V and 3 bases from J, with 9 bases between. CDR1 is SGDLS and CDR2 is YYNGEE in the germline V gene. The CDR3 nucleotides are TGTGCCAGCAGCGTCGGCCGAGGTGGAAACACCATATATTTT. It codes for CASSVGRGGNTIYF.

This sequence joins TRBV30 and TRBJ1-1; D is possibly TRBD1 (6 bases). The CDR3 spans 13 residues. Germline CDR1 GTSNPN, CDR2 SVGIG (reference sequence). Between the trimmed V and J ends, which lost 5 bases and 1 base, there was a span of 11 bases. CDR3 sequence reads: CAWGGPTNTEAFF. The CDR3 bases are TGTGCCTGGGGGGGGCCGACGAACACTGAAGCTTTCTTT. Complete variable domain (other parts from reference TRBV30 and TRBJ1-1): SQTIHQWPATLVQPVGSPLSLECTVEGTSNPNLYWYRQAAGRGLQLLFYSVGIGQISSEVPQNLSASRPQDRQFILSSKKLLLSDSGFYLCAWGGPTNTEAFFGQGTRLTVV.

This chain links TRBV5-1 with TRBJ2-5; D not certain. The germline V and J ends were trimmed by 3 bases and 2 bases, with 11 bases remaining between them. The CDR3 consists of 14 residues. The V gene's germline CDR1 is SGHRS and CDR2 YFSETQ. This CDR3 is CASSSLVYQETQYF. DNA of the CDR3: TGCGCCAGCAGCTCGCTCGTATATCAAGAGACCCAGTACTTC.

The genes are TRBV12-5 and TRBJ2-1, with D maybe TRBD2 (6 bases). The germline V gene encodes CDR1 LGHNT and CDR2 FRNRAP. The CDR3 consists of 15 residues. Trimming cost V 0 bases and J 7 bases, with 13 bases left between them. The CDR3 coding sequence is TGTGCTAGTGGTTTGGTACTGGGCGGGAAAAATGAGCAGTTCTTC. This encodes CASGLVLGGKNEQFF.

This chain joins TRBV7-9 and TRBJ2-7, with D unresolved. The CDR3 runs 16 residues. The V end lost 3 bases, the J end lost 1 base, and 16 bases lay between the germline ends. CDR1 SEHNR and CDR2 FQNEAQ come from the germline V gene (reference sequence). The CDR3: CASSFSPRVGSYEQYF. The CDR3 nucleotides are TGTGCCAGCAGCTTCTCCCCCCGGGTAGGGTCCTACGAGCAGTACTTC.

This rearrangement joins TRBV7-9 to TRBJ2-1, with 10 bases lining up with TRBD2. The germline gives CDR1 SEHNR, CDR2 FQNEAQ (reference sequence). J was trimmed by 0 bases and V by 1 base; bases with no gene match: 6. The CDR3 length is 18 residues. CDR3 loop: CASSLEAGGLSSYNEQFF. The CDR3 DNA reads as TGTGCCAGCAGCTTAGAAGCGGGGGGGTTGAGCTCCTACAATGAGCAGTTCTTC.

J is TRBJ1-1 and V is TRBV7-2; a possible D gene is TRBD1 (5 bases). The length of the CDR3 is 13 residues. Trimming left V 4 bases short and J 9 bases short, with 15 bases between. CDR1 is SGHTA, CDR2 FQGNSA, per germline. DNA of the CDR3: TGTGCCAGCAGCTCTGGGGATAGGGGACAAGCTTTCTTT. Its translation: CASSSGDRGQAFF.

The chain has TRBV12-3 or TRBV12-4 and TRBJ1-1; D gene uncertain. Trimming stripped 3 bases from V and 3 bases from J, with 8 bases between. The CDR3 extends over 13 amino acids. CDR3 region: CASSLARDTEAFF. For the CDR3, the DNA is TGTGCCAGCAGTTTGGCCCGAGACACTGAAGCTTTCTTT.

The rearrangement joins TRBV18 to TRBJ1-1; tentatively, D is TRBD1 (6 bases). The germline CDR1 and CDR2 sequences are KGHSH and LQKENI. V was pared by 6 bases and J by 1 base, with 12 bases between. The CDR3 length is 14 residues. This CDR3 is CASSTTGSNTEAFF. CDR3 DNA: TGTGCCAGCTCCACCACAGGGTCGAACACTGAAGCTTTCTTT.

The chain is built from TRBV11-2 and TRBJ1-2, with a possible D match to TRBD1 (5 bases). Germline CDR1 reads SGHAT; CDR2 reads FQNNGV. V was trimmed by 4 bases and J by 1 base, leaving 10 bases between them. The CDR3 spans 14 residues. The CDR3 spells CASSSGTSNYGYTF. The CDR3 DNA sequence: TGTGCCAGCAGCTCTGGGACCAGTAACTATGGCTACACCTTC.

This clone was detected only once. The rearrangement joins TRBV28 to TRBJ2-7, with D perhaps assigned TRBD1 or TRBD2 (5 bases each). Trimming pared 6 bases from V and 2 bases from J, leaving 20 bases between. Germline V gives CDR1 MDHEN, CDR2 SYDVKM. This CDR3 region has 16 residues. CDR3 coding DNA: TGTGCCAGCAGGGTTGGGGGTGTAACGAGCCCCTACGAGCAGTACTTC. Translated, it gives CASRVGGVTSPYEQYF.

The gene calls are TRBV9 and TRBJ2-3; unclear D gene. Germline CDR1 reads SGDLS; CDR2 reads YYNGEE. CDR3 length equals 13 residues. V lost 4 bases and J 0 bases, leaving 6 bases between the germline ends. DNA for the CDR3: TGTGCCAGCAGCATCGGGAGCACAGATACGCAGTATTTT. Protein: CASSIGSTDTQYF.

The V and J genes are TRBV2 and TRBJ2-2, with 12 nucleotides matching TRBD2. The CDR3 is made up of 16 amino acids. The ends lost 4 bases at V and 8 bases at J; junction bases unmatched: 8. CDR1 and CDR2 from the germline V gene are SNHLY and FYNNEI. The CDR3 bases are TGTGCCAGCAGTGTCAGACTAGCGGGAGCCTCTGGGGAGCTGTTTTTT. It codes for CASSVRLAGASGELFF.